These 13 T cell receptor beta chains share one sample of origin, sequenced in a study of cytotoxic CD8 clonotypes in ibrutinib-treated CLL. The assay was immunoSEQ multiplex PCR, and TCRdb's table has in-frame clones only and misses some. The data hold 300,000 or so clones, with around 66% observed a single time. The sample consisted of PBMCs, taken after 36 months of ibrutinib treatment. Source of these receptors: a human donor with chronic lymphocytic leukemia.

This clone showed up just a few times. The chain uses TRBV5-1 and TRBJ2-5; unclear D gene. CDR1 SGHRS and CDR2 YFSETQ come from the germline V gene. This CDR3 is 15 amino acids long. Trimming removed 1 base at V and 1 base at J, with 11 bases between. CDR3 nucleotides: TGCGCCAGCAGCTTGATTTTGGCTACCCAAGAGACCCAGTACTTC. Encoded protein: CASSLILATQETQYF.

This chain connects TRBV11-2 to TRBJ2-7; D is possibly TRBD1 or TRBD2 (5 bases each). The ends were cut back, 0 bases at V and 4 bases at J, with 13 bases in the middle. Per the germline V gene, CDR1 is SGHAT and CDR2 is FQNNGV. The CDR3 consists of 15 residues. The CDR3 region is CASSLDQGPGYEQYF. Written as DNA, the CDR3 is TGTGCCAGCAGCTTAGATCAGGGTCCGGGGTACGAGCAGTACTTC. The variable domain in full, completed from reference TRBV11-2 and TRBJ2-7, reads EAGVAQSPRYKIIEKRQSVAFWCNPISGHATLYWYQQILGQGPKLLIQFQNNGVVDDSQLPKDRFSAERLKGVDSTLKIQPAKLEDSAVYLCASSLDQGPGYEQYFGPGTRLTVT.

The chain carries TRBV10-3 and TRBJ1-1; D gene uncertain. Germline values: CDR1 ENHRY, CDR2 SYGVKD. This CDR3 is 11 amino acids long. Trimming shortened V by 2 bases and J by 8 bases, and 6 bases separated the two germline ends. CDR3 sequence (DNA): TGTGCCATCAGTGAGGGGTCGGAAGCTTTCTTT. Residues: CAISEGSEAFF.

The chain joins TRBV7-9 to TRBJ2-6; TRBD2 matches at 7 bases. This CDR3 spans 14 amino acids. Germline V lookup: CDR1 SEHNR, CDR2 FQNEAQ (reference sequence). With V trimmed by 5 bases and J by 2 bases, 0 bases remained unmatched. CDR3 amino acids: CASSGRAGANVLTF. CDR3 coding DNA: TGTGCCAGCAGCGGGAGGGCTGGGGCCAACGTCCTGACTTTC.

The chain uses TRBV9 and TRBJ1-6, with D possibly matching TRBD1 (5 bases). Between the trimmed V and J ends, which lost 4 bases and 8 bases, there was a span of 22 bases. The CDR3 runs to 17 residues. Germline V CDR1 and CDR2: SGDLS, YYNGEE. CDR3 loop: CASSLRGELAAYSPLHF. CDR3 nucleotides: TGTGCCAGCAGCCTAAGAGGGGAGTTGGCGGCCTATTCACCCCTCCACTTT.

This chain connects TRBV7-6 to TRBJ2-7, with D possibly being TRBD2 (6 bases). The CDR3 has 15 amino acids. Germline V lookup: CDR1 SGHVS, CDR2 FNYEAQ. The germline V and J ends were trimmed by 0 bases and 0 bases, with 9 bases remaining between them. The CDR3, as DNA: TGTGCCAGCAGCTTAGCGGGGGGTCCCTCCTACGAGCAGTACTTC. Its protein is CASSLAGGPSYEQYF.

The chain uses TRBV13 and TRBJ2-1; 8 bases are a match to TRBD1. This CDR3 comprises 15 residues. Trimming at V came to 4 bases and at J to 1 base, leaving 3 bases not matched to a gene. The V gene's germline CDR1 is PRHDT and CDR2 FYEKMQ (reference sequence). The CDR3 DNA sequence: TGTGCCAGCAGCTCGGGACAGGAGTCCTACAATGAGCAGTTCTTC. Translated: CASSSGQESYNEQFF.

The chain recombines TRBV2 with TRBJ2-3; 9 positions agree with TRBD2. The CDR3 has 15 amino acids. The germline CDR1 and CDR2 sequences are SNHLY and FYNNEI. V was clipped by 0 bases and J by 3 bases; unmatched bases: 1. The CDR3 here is CASSEASGSTDTQYF. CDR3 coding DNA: TGTGCCAGCAGTGAAGCTAGCGGGAGTACAGATACGCAGTATTTT.

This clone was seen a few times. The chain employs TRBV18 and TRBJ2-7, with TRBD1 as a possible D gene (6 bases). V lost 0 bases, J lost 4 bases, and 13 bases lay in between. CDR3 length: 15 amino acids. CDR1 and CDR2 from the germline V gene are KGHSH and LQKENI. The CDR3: CASSPPGAAFYEQYF. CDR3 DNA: TGTGCCAGCTCACCACCGGGGGCAGCTTTTTACGAGCAGTACTTC.

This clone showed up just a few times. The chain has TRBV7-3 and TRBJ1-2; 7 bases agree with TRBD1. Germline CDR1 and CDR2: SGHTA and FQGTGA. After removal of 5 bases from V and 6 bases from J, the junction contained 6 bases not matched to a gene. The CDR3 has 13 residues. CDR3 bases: TGTGCCAGCAGCCCGACCGGGACAGATGGCTACACCTTC. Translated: CASSPTGTDGYTF.

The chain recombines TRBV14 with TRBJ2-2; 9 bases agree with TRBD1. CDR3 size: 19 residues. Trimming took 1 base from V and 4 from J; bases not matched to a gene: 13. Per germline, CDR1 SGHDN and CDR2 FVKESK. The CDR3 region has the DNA TGTGCCAGCAGCCAAGGTTTCCTGCGGGACAGGGCTTTCACCGGGGAGCTGTTTTTT. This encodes CASSQGFLRDRAFTGELFF.

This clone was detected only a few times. The CDR3 here is CASSGDRVETQYF. The CDR3 DNA is TGTGCCAGCAGCGGAGACAGAGTGGAGACCCAGTACTTC. The chain carries TRBV5-6 and TRBJ2-5; D may be TRBD1 (5 bases). The length of the CDR3 is 13 residues. Germline V CDR1 and CDR2: SGHDT, YYEEEE. V dropped 4 bases and J dropped 5 bases, with 12 bases sitting between them. Filled out from reference TRBV5-6 and TRBJ2-5, the complete variable domain reads DAGVTQSPTHLIKTRGQQVTLRCSPKSGHDTVSWYQQALGQGPQFIFQYYEEEERQRGNFPDRFSGHQFPNYSSELNVNALLLGDSALYLCASSGDRVETQYFGPGTRLLVL.

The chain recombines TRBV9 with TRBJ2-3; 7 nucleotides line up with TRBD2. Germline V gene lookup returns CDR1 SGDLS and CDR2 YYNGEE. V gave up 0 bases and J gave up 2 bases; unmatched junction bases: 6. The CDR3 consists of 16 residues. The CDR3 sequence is CASSVGASGATDTQYF. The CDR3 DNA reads TGTGCCAGCAGCGTAGGGGCGAGCGGGGCCACAGATACGCAGTATTTT.